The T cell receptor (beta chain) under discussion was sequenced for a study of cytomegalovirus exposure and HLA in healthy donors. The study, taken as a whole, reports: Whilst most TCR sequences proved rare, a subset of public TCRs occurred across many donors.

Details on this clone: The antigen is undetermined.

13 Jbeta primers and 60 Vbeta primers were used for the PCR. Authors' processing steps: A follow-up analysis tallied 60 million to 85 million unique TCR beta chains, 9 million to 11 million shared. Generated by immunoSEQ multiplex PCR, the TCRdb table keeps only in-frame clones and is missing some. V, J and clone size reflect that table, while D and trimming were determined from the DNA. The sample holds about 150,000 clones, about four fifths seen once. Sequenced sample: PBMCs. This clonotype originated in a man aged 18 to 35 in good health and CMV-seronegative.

This CDR3 is CASSFGQTYTDTQYF. The CDR3 bases are TGTGCCAGCAGCTTCGGACAGACCTACACAGATACGCAGTATTTT. V is TRBV5-5 and J is TRBJ2-3; tentative D call: TRBD1 (6 bases). With 2 bases removed from V and 2 bases from J, the gap between germline ends came to 12 bases. Germline CDR1 reads SGHKS; CDR2 reads YYEKEE (reference sequence). This CDR3 has 15 amino acids.